The rows below give T cell receptor beta chains drawn from one sample of a study of a mutant IDH1 vaccine in newly diagnosed glioma. Their antigen targets remain unknown. Profiling relied on immunoSEQ multiplex PCR, and the TCRdb table lists in-frame clones only, not all of them. The data contain roughly 74,000 clones, around 85% of them seen just once; the ten biggest clones take up approximately 2%. The specimen comprised PBMCs, sampled from a glioma patient whose treatment included an IDH1 peptide vaccine. These receptors came from a man aged 30 to 45 with glioma. Some clones in this sample may be carry-over from other donors' samples. Each CDR3 is given with its conserved first and last residue. A D gene is named only where the DNA matches it firmly. Some rows have no size entry. The others give once, few or many, or a class for an expanded clone.

d_call clone_size j_call v_call cdr3_aa cdr3_nt
TRBD1 . TRBJ1-1 TRBV5-6 CASSPGTGNTEAFF TGTGCCAGCAGTCCCGGGACAGGGAACACTGAAGCTTTCTTT
. . TRBJ2-7 TRBV2 CASNPILGNEQYF TGTGCCAGCAACCCCATTTTGGGGAACGAGCAGTACTTC
. . TRBJ2-3 TRBV6-4 CASSPGEGDTQYF TGTGCCAGCAGCCCAGGTGAGGGAGATACGCAGTATTTT
. . TRBJ2-1 TRBV6-1 CASSLSGSYNEQFF TGTGCCAGCAGTTTGAGCGGATCCTACAATGAGCAGTTCTTC
TRBD2 . TRBJ2-1 TRBV11-2 CASSLEPSSGGYNEQFF TGTGCCAGCAGCTTAGAGCCCTCTAGCGGGGGATACAATGAGCAGTTCTTC
. . TRBJ2-1 TRBV14 CASSPDFHGKFF TGTGCCAGCAGCCCTGACTTCCACGGGAAGTTCTTC
. . TRBJ2-1 TRBV10-1 CASSEPLRNNYNEQFF TGCGCCAGCAGTGAACCCCTTAGGAACAACTACAATGAGCAGTTCTTC
. . TRBJ1-4 TRBV13 CASRNNGRRDEKLFF TGTGCCAGCAGGAATAACGGCCGGCGGGATGAAAAACTGTTTTTT
. . TRBJ1-2 TRBV7-9 CASSDPKDSLGVRYGYTF TGTGCCAGCAGCGACCCAAAGGACAGCCTGGGGGTGAGGTATGGCTACACCTTC
. . TRBJ2-4 TRBV4-1 CASSQEPPSAKNIQYF TGCGCCAGCAGCCAAGAACCCCCCAGCGCCAAAAACATTCAGTACTTC
TRBD1 . TRBJ2-2 TRBV19 CASSIYTGDTGELFF TGTGCCAGTAGTATCTACACAGGGGACACCGGGGAGCTGTTTTTT
. . TRBJ1-1 TRBV2 CASSAEMNTEAFF TGTGCCAGCAGCGCAGAGATGAACACTGAAGCTTTCTTT
. . TRBJ2-2 TRBV19 CASSFLGGNTGELFF TGTGCCAGTAGTTTCCTCGGGGGGAACACCGGGGAGCTGTTTTTT
TRBD1 . TRBJ1-6 TRBV7-2 CASSLNRGWSSPLHF TGTGCCAGCAGCTTAAACAGGGGGTGGAGTTCACCCCTCCACTTT
. . TRBJ2-1 TRBV19 CARLSGSEVYNEQFF TGTGCCAGATTGTCTGGATCCGAGGTATACAATGAGCAGTTCTTC
. . TRBJ1-2 TRBV4-1 CASSHHGLRSYTF TGCGCCAGCAGCCATCACGGTTTGAGAAGCTACACCTTC
. . TRBJ2-3 TRBV5-1 CASSRDPSRTDTQYF TGCGCCAGCAGCCGTGACCCATCGCGCACAGATACGCAGTATTTT
TRBD2 . TRBJ2-1 TRBV27 CASSSGTSSYNEQFF TGTGCCAGCAGTTCCGGGACTAGCTCCTACAATGAGCAGTTCTTC
TRBD1 once TRBJ2-7 TRBV9 CASSVGDRNEQYF TGTGCCAGCAGCGTAGGGGACAGGAACGAGCAGTACTTC
TRBD2 . TRBJ2-1 TRBV5-1 CASSSLGGSGNEQFF TGCGCCAGCAGCTCCTTGGGCGGGAGTGGCAATGAGCAGTTCTTC